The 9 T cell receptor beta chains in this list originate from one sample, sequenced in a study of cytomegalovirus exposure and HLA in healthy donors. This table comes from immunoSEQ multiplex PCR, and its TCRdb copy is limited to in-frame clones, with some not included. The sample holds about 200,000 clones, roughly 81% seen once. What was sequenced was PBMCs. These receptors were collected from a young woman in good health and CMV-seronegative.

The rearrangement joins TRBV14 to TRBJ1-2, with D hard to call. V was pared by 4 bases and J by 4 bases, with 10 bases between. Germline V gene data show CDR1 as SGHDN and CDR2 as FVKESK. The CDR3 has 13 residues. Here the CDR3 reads CASSPYEPYGYTF. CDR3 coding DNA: TGTGCCAGCAGCCCCTACGAGCCCTATGGCTACACCTTC.

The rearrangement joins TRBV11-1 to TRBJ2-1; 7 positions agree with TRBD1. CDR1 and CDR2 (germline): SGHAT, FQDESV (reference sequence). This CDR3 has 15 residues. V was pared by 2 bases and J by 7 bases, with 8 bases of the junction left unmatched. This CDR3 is CASSLRNRDRNEQFF. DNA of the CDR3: TGTGCCAGCAGCTTACGGAATCGGGACAGAAATGAGCAGTTCTTC.

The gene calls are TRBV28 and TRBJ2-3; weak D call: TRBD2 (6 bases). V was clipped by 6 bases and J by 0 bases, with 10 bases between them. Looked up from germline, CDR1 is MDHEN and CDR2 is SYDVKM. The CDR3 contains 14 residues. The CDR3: CASSPSGSTDTQYF. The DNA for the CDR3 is TGTGCCAGCAGCCCCAGCGGGAGCACAGATACGCAGTATTTT.

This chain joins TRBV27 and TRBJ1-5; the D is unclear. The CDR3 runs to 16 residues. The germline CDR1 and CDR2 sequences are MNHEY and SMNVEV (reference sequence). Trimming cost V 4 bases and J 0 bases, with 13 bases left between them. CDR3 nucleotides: TGTGCCAGCAGTTCCGATCAGCGATATAGCAATCAGCCCCAGCATTTT. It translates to CASSSDQRYSNQPQHF.

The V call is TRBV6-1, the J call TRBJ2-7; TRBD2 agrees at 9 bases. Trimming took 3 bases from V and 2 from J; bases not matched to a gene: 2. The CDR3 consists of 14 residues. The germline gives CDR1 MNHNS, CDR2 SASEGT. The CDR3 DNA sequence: TGTGCCAGCAGTGATCTAGCGGGGACCTACGAGCAGTACTTC. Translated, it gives CASSDLAGTYEQYF.

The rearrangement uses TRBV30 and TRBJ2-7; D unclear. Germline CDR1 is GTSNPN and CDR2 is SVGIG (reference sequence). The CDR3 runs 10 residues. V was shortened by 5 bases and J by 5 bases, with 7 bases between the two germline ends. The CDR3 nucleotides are TGTGCCTGGGCACAGAACGAGCAGTACTTC. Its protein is CAWAQNEQYF.

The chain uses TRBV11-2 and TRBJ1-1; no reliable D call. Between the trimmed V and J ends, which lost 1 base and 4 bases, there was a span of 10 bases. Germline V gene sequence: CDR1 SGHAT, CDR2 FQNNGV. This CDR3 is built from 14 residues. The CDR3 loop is CASSLVYPPTEAFF. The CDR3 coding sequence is TGTGCCAGCAGCTTAGTTTATCCCCCCACTGAAGCTTTCTTT.

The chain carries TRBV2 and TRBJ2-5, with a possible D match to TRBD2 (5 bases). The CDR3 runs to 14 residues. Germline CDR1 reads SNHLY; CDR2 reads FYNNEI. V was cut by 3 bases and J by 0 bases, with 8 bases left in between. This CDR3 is CASSERRNQETQYF. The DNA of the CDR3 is TGTGCCAGCAGTGAGCGGAGGAACCAAGAGACCCAGTACTTC.

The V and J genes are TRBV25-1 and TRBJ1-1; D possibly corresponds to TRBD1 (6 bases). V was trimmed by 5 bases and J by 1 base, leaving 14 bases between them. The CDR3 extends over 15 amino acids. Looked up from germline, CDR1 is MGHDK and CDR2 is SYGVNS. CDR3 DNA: TGTGCCAGCAGTACCCGACAGGACCGGAACACTGAAGCTTTCTTT. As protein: CASSTRQDRNTEAFF.